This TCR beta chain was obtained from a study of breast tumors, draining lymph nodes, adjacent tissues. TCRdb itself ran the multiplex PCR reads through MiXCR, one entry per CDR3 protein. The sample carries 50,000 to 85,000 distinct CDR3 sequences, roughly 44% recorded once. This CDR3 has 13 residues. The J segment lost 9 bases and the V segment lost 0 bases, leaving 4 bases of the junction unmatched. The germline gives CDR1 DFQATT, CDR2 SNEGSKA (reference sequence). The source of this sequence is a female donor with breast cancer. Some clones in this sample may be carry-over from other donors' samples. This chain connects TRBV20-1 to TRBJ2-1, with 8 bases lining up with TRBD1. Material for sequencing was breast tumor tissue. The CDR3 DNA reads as TGCAGTGCTAGAGATCCAGGGGGCCGTGAGCAGTTCTTC. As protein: CSARDPGGREQFF.